This T cell receptor (beta chain) is from a study of shared clonotypes between healthy human individuals. Findings of the study overall: A handful of donors held about 4.6% of naive CD4 clonotypes in common. Generation of non-shared clonotypes was less probable than generation of clonotypes shared by all four donors.

Method: immunoSEQ multiplex PCR; TCRdb's copy keeps in-frame clones and lacks some. The repertoire holds a few million clones, with about 90% as singletons. Worth noting for this clone: Its antigen remains unidentified.

Germline-derived CDR1 and CDR2 are SGHRS and YFSETQ. The CDR3 loop spans 13 amino acids. V shed 4 bases, J shed 6 bases, and the junction held 5 bases outside the gene matches. The source of this sequence is a man in his late teens or twenties in good health. Some clones in this sample may be carry-over from other donors' samples. What was sequenced was naive CD4+ T cells from PBMCs. Subset meaning: CD45RA+ positively selected. The V call is TRBV5-1, the J call TRBJ2-7; 9 positions match TRBD1. The CDR3 DNA is TGCGCCAGCAGCCAAGTGGACAGGGGCGAGCAGTACTTC. It is translated as CASSQVDRGEQYF. The full variable domain, its missing parts supplied by reference TRBV5-1 and TRBJ2-7, is KAGVTQTPRYLIKTRGQQVTLSCSPISGHRSVSWYQQTPGQGLQFLFEYFSETQRNKGNFPGRFSGRQFSNSRSEMNVSTLELGDSALYLCASSQVDRGEQYFGPGTRLTVT.